The 27 T cell receptor beta chains below all came from one sample that was sequenced in a study of T cells in localized non-small cell lung cancer (dated by TCRdb to 2018 to 2021). The library came from the immunoSEQ multiplex PCR assay. TCRdb stores this immuneACCESS table with in-frame sequences only. Part of the clones is absent; in the studies checked, under half of the shortfall reflects unresolved V genes, and no reason is known for the rest. Here the sample has 30,000 to 45,000 clones; over 85% occur a single time. The top ten constitute more than 5.5% of the sample. Specimen: peripheral blood, collected before any cancer treatment. These receptors came from a female donor of 60 years or more with stage I lung adenocarcinoma.

This chain connects TRBV6-5 to TRBJ1-2; D unclear. V was cut by 0 bases and J by 0 bases, with 8 bases left in between. This CDR3 is built from 15 residues. The germline CDR1 and CDR2 sequences are MNHEY and SVGAGI. CDR3 DNA: TGTGCCAGCAGTTACTCCTACGGATCTAACTATGGCTACACCTTC. It codes for CASSYSYGSNYGYTF.

The chain combines TRBV5-6 with TRBJ2-5; D gene uncertain. Looked up from germline, CDR1 is SGHDT and CDR2 is YYEEEE. V gave up 4 bases and J gave up 5 bases, with 12 bases separating them. CDR3 length: 13 amino acids. CDR3 loop: CASSRLPRETQYF. In DNA form, the CDR3 reads TGTGCCAGCAGCCGACTCCCGAGGGAGACCCAGTACTTC.

This clone was seen only a few times. The chain couples TRBV7-9 to TRBJ2-1; the match to TRBD1 covers 7 bases. Germline loops: CDR1 SEHNR, CDR2 FQNEAQ (reference sequence). The CDR3 has 15 residues. The V and J ends lost 3 bases and 6 bases, in that order; junction bases with no gene match: 8. The CDR3 DNA sequence: TGTGCCAGCAGCTTTGAGGGGGCGGCGGGCAATGAGCAGTTCTTC. Protein sequence: CASSFEGAAGNEQFF. Full variable domain (outside the CDR3, taken from reference TRBV7-9 and TRBJ2-1): DTGVSQNPRHKITKRGQNVTFRCDPISEHNRLYWYRQTLGQGPEFLTYFQNEAQLEKSRLLSDRFSAERPKGSFSTLEIQRTEQGDSAMYLCASSFEGAAGNEQFFGPGTRLTVL.

The chain couples TRBV19 to TRBJ1-1, with D uncertain. Trimming stripped 6 bases from V and 1 base from J, with 12 bases between. This CDR3 spans 14 amino acids. Germline V lookup: CDR1 LNHDA, CDR2 SQIVND (reference sequence). CDR3 protein: CASRLHTENTEAFF. DNA of the CDR3: TGTGCCAGTAGGCTCCATACTGAGAACACTGAAGCTTTCTTT.

J is TRBJ2-5 and V is TRBV4-2; 13 bases agree with TRBD2. The trim removed 1 base at V and 5 bases at J, leaving 7 bases unmatched. This CDR3 has 17 residues. The germline CDR1 and CDR2 sequences are LGHNA and YNFKEQ. CDR3 loop: CASSQGTSGGARETQYF. DNA for the CDR3: TGTGCCAGCAGCCAAGGAACTAGCGGGGGGGCACGGGAGACCCAGTACTTC.

The V and J genes are TRBV7-6 and TRBJ2-2; 8 bases fit TRBD2. The germline CDR1 and CDR2 sequences are SGHVS and FNYEAQ. This CDR3 region has 17 residues. After removal of 4 bases from V and 4 bases from J, the junction contained 11 bases not matched to a gene. For the CDR3, the DNA is TGTGCCAGCAGCTCCCTACCGGGGGGGCAGGTCACCGGGGAGCTGTTTTTT. Its translation: CASSSLPGGQVTGELFF.

This clone has only one observation. V and J are TRBV19 and TRBJ1-4; no reliable D call. The CDR3 is 15 residues long. From germline, CDR1 is LNHDA and CDR2 SQIVND (reference sequence). V was cut by 3 bases and J by 6 bases, with 14 bases left in between. The CDR3 spells CASSIGRPEDEKLFF. The CDR3 DNA reads TGTGCCAGTAGTATTGGGCGCCCTGAAGATGAAAAACTGTTTTTT.

J is TRBJ2-3 and V is TRBV28; 15 bases align to TRBD2. This CDR3 has 17 residues. Looked up from germline, CDR1 is MDHEN and CDR2 is SYDVKM. J gave up 1 base and V 5 bases, and 4 bases lay outside the gene matches. CDR3 in DNA: TGTGCCAGCAGTGGGACTAGCGGGGGGTGGGGCACAGATACGCAGTATTTT. Translation: CASSGTSGGWGTDTQYF.

This chain links TRBV5-1 with TRBJ2-5; D is ambiguous. Trimming took off 7 bases at V and 0 bases at J, with 10 bases between the two ends. CDR1 and CDR2 (germline): SGHRS, YFSETQ. CDR3 size: 13 residues. For the CDR3, the DNA is TGCGCCAGCTACCAGGAGTACCAAGAGACCCAGTACTTC. Its protein product is CASYQEYQETQYF.

The chain couples TRBV19 to TRBJ1-2; no definite D call. This CDR3 is built from 14 residues. Trimming cost V 6 bases and J 2 bases, with 13 bases left between them. Germline V lookup: CDR1 LNHDA, CDR2 SQIVND (reference sequence). CDR3 DNA sequence: TGTGCCAGTAGCAATCCGGGATTGAACTATGGCTACACCTTC. Amino acid sequence: CASSNPGLNYGYTF.

V gene TRBV5-1 combines with J gene TRBJ2-3; D remains unclear. Germline CDR1 and CDR2: SGHRS and YFSETQ. This CDR3 comprises 14 residues. V was trimmed by 0 bases and J by 2 bases, leaving 7 bases between them. CDR3 sequence (DNA): TGCGCCAGCAGCTTGGCGAGTAACACAGATACGCAGTATTTT. Translated, it gives CASSLASNTDTQYF. Complete variable domain (other parts from reference TRBV5-1 and TRBJ2-3): KAGVTQTPRYLIKTRGQQVTLSCSPISGHRSVSWYQQTPGQGLQFLFEYFSETQRNKGNFPGRFSGRQFSNSRSEMNVSTLELGDSALYLCASSLASNTDTQYFGPGTRLTVL.

CDR3 coding DNA: TGTGCCAGCAGCGTGGCGGGGGGCGACACAGATACGCAGTATTTT. Translated, it gives CASSVAGGDTDTQYF. The chain joins TRBV7-3 to TRBJ2-3, with TRBD2 matching over 8 bases. The CDR3 runs 15 residues. Looked up from germline, CDR1 is SGHTA and CDR2 is FQGTGA. The ends lost 5 bases at V and 2 bases at J; junction bases unmatched: 6.

The chain employs TRBV11-3 and TRBJ2-3; D might be TRBD1 (5 bases). The CDR3 loop spans 15 amino acids. Trimming cost V 3 bases and J 5 bases, with 15 bases left between them. CDR1 is SGHNT, CDR2 YENEEA, per germline. In DNA form, the CDR3 reads TGTGCCAGCAGCTTGGGGCGGAGCGTTCGAGATACGCAGTATTTT. It yields the protein CASSLGRSVRDTQYF.

The V and J genes are TRBV11-2 and TRBJ1-1; D is undetermined. Deletions cut 0 bases from V and 0 bases from J, with 5 bases between. CDR3 length: 14 amino acids. Per the germline V gene, CDR1 is SGHAT and CDR2 is FQNNGV. The CDR3 spells CASSLDLVNTEAFF. The CDR3, as DNA: TGTGCCAGCAGCTTAGATCTGGTGAACACTGAAGCTTTCTTT. Combining the CDR3 with reference TRBV11-2 and TRBJ1-1 gives the whole variable domain EAGVAQSPRYKIIEKRQSVAFWCNPISGHATLYWYQQILGQGPKLLIQFQNNGVVDDSQLPKDRFSAERLKGVDSTLKIQPAKLEDSAVYLCASSLDLVNTEAFFGQGTRLTVV.

The genes are TRBV10-2 and TRBJ1-5, with a tentative D call TRBD1 (5 bases). Between the trimmed V and J ends, which lost 0 bases and 15 bases, there was a span of 18 bases. The CDR3 length is 14 residues. Germline loops: CDR1 WSHSY, CDR2 SAAADI. In DNA, the CDR3 is TGCGCCAGCAGTGAGTCGGGGGGACCATCTCGTGGGCATTTT. Amino acid sequence: CASSESGGPSRGHF.

This chain's CDR3 is CASSLTLGNTIYF. CDR3 DNA sequence: TGTGCCAGCAGCTTAACACTTGGAAACACCATATATTTT. The chain uses TRBV5-6 and TRBJ1-3; D gene uncertain. CDR1 and CDR2 (germline): SGHDT, YYEEEE. CDR3 length equals 13 residues. Trimming shortened V by 2 bases and J by 3 bases, and 6 bases separated the two germline ends.

The chain carries TRBV5-4 and TRBJ2-5; D may match TRBD1 or TRBD2 (5 bases each). CDR1 SGHNT and CDR2 YYREEE come from the germline V gene (reference sequence). V lost 5 bases and J lost 5, with 19 bases in between. The CDR3 sequence is 15 residues long. The CDR3 DNA reads TGTGCCAGCAGACCCCCCGGGACCCTGACGGAGACCCAGTACTTC. Its translation is CASRPPGTLTETQYF.

The genes are TRBV2 and TRBJ2-2; D is undetermined. The germline V and J ends were trimmed by 5 bases and 4 bases, with 14 bases remaining between them. CDR1 SNHLY and CDR2 FYNNEI come from the germline V gene. The CDR3 extends over 15 amino acids. DNA of the CDR3: TGTGCCAGCAGTCCTTCCCCACCCTCCACCGGGGAGCTGTTTTTT. Protein sequence: CASSPSPPSTGELFF.

This chain links TRBV2 with TRBJ1-1; D not resolved. Trimming shortened V by 7 bases and J by 10 bases, and 13 bases separated the two germline ends. Germline V gene data show CDR1 as SNHLY and CDR2 as FYNNEI. The CDR3 is 11 residues long. In DNA, the CDR3 is TGTGCCAGCAACAGTGACATTATAGCTTTCTTT. Translated, it gives CASNSDIIAFF. The whole variable domain, remainder taken from reference TRBV2 and TRBJ1-1, is EPEVTQTPSHQVTQMGQEVILRCVPISNHLYFYWYRQILGQKVEFLVSFYNNEISEKSEIFDDQFSVERPDGSNFTLKIRSTKLEDSAMYFCASNSDIIAFFGQGTRLTVV.

The V gene is TRBV9, the J gene TRBJ2-3, with D tentatively TRBD2 (6 bases). This CDR3 is 16 amino acids long. Trimming shortened V by 0 bases and J by 0 bases, and 11 bases separated the two germline ends. Germline V gene sequence: CDR1 SGDLS, CDR2 YYNGEE. The CDR3 DNA is TGTGCCAGCAGCGTAGCTAGCGTGGGAAGCACAGATACGCAGTATTTT. Translation: CASSVASVGSTDTQYF.

V is TRBV2 and J is TRBJ2-2, with TRBD1 matching over 7 bases. CDR1 SNHLY and CDR2 FYNNEI come from the germline V gene. J gave up 0 bases and V 7 bases, and 14 bases lay outside the gene matches. The CDR3 runs to 18 residues. As DNA, the CDR3 is TGTGCCAGCAACGCGTCCGTAGGGACAGCCTCGAACACCGGGGAGCTGTTTTTT. Its translation is CASNASVGTASNTGELFF.

Here the CDR3 reads CASSLVTGWDYGYTF. CDR3 nucleotides: TGTGCCAGCAGCTTGGTGACAGGGTGGGACTATGGCTACACCTTC. The V call is TRBV5-6, the J call TRBJ1-2, with 7 bases that match TRBD1. This CDR3 is built from 15 residues. The J segment lost 3 bases and the V segment lost 0 bases, leaving 5 bases of the junction unmatched. Germline CDR1 reads SGHDT; CDR2 reads YYEEEE. Full variable domain (missing parts from reference TRBV5-6 and TRBJ1-2): DAGVTQSPTHLIKTRGQQVTLRCSPKSGHDTVSWYQQALGQGPQFIFQYYEEEERQRGNFPDRFSGHQFPNYSSELNVNALLLGDSALYLCASSLVTGWDYGYTFGSGTRLTVV.

This sequence joins TRBV7-9 and TRBJ1-3; tentatively, D is TRBD1 (5 bases). V was cut by 3 bases and J by 3 bases, with 12 bases left in between. Germline V gene sequence: CDR1 SEHNR, CDR2 FQNEAQ (reference sequence). The CDR3 spans 15 residues. The CDR3 region has the DNA TGTGCCAGCAGCTTGGTGGCAGGGCTTGGAAACACCATATATTTT. It is translated as CASSLVAGLGNTIYF.

V and J are TRBV9 and TRBJ2-2; D is ambiguous. CDR1 is SGDLS and CDR2 is YYNGEE in the germline V gene. The V end was cut by 4 bases, the J end by 2 bases, with 15 bases between. CDR3 length equals 16 residues. Here the CDR3 DNA reads TGTGCCAGCAGCCGAGCAGTACAAGCTAACACCGGGGAGCTGTTTTTT. This encodes CASSRAVQANTGELFF.

The chain joins TRBV6-5 to TRBJ1-1; no clear D. V was pared by 2 bases and J by 4 bases, with 11 bases between. The CDR3 totals 14 residues. CDR1 MNHEY and CDR2 SVGAGI come from the germline V gene. DNA for the CDR3: TGTGCCAGCAGTTACGAGGGTTTGGGCACTGAAGCTTTCTTT. Amino acids: CASSYEGLGTEAFF.

The chain recombines TRBV29-1 with TRBJ2-2, with D possibly TRBD2 on 6 matching bases. The CDR3 runs to 14 residues. Germline-derived CDR1 and CDR2 are SQVTM and ANQGSEA. Trimming pared 4 bases from V and 4 bases from J, leaving 13 bases between. The CDR3 region is CSVVTLRGTGELFF. CDR3 in DNA: TGCAGCGTTGTAACGTTGCGGGGCACCGGGGAGCTGTTTTTT.

The chain uses TRBV2 and TRBJ2-7; D possibly corresponds to TRBD2 (6 bases). There are 16 residues in the CDR3. From germline, CDR1 is SNHLY and CDR2 FYNNEI. V was pared by 6 bases and J by 2 bases, with 20 bases between. CDR3 sequence: CASSTSEGTLTYEQYF. Here the CDR3 DNA reads TGTGCCAGCAGCACCTCGGAGGGCACTCTCACCTACGAGCAGTACTTC. The variable domain in full, completed from reference TRBV2 and TRBJ2-7, reads EPEVTQTPSHQVTQMGQEVILRCVPISNHLYFYWYRQILGQKVEFLVSFYNNEISEKSEIFDDQFSVERPDGSNFTLKIRSTKLEDSAMYFCASSTSEGTLTYEQYFGPGTRLTVT.